These 21 T cell receptor beta chains came from one sample sequenced in a study of tumor-infiltrating lymphocytes in primary liver carcinoma (dated by TCRdb to the late 2010s). Without any cell sorting, total RNA and DNA were extracted together from about 19-30 mg of bulk tissue using the AllPrep DNA/RNA mini kit. The run used an Illumina HiSeq 2500. Starting from approximately 500 ng total RNA, TCRbeta-specific cDNA was produced by reverse transcription with a constant-region primer and ProtoScript II reverse transcriptase. Three nested multiplex PCR rounds, following a slightly modified ARM-PCR procedure, were used to build the TCRbeta libraries. Each of the first two PCR rounds ran for approximately 10 cycles using multiplex TRBV1-TRBV30 forward primers together with a Cbeta reverse primer. In-frame beta chains were kept once TCRdb had trimmed the public reads at Q25 with fastp and called clones with MiXCR. Identical CDR3 protein sequences are pooled into one entry, listed with their most common genes and DNA. For this sample the table gives some 55,000 distinct CDR3 sequences, of which over 70% were detected only once. The ten largest clones add up to about 25% of the sample.

Sequencing was performed on liver tumor tissue from sampling region 2. This specimen's cell subset or site label, interpreted: tumor region T2, inferior pole. These receptors all come from a man between 40 and 49 years old with primary liver carcinoma and hepatitis B virus infection.

Turning to this clonotype: The junction does not match germline at one end; this may be a read error. V and J are TRBV6-1 and TRBJ2-6, with D perhaps assigned TRBD1 or TRBD2 (5 bases each). Germline loops: CDR1 MNHNS, CDR2 SASEGT. This CDR3 comprises 16 residues. The CDR3 reads CASTTTADSVANVLTF. The CDR3 DNA is TGTGCCAGTACCACGACAGCGGACTCTGTGGCCAACGTCCTGACTTTC.

About this clonotype itself: One end of the junction is discordant with germline, which a read error may explain. The chain combines TRBV7-8 with TRBJ1-6; no clear D. The CDR3 runs to 16 residues. Germline V gene data show CDR1 as SGHVS and CDR2 as FQNEAQ. CDR3 nucleotides: TGTACCAGCAGTTTAGGTCGACAAGAGAATAATTCACCTCTCCACTTT. It translates to CTSSLGRQENNSPLHF.

On this clonotype itself: No conserved phenylalanine or tryptophan is present at the end of the CDR3, so a read error is the likely explanation. The DNA is omitted, as the CDR3 cannot be located on it reliably, and the CDR3 follows TCRdb's listing. J is TRBJ2-2 and V is TRBV4-1. Germline V gives CDR1 MGHRA, CDR2 YSYEKL. The CDR3 length is 15 residues, termini included. The CDR3 spells CASSQSSGNTGELSI.

As regards this clonotype: Compared with germline, one end of the junction differs, possibly owing to a read error. V usage is TRBV11-2 and J usage is TRBJ2-1; tentative D call: TRBD2 (5 bases). This CDR3 is built from 14 residues. Germline V CDR1 and CDR2: SGHAT, FQNNGV. CDR3 amino acids: CASSSADPRNDQFF. The CDR3 coding sequence is TGTGCCAGCAGTTCAGCGGACCCTAGGAATGATCAGTTCTTC.

With regard to this clonotype: The junction does not match germline at one end; this may be a read error. The gene calls are TRBV11-2 and TRBJ1-2, with D tentatively TRBD1 (5 bases). Germline CDR1 SGHAT, CDR2 FQNNGV. The CDR3 covers 14 residues. The CDR3 nucleotides are TGTGCCAGCATAGAGAAGGACACCACCTATGGCTACATCTTC. This translates into CASIEKDTTYGYIF.

The chain joins TRBV5-6 to TRBJ2-1; D possibly matches TRBD1 or TRBD2 (5 bases each). The CDR3 consists of 14 residues. V dropped 5 bases and J dropped 6 bases, with 15 bases sitting between them. The germline gives CDR1 SGHDT, CDR2 YYEEEE. CDR3 coding DNA: TGTGCCAGCAGATACGGGGCGGTGGCCAATGAGCAGTTCTTC. It codes for CASRYGAVANEQFF.

V and J are TRBV4-1 and TRBJ1-5; D is perhaps TRBD1 (5 bases). There are 15 residues in the CDR3. The V end was cut by 7 bases, the J end by 4 bases, with 17 bases between. Germline V gene data show CDR1 as MGHRA and CDR2 as YSYEKL. The CDR3 DNA reads TGCGCCAGCACCTCAGTGGGGGGGATAAATCAGCCCCAGCATTTT. This encodes CASTSVGGINQPQHF.

Points on this clonotype: One end of the junction varies from germline; a read error may be responsible. The rearrangement uses TRBV11-2 and TRBJ2-7; 8 positions match TRBD1. Germline CDR1 reads SGHAT; CDR2 reads FQNNGV. The CDR3 contains 15 residues. CDR3: CASRLGRGLIYEQHF. The CDR3 region has the DNA TGTGCCAGCCGCTTAGGCAGGGGGCTTATCTACGAGCAGCACTTC.

A note on this clonotype: At one of its ends the junction is not consistent with the germline gene, which may arise from a read error. The chain uses TRBV6-2 or TRBV6-3 and TRBJ2-7, with 10 bases aligning to TRBD2. The CDR3 runs 13 residues. Germline V lookup: CDR1 MNHEY, CDR2 SVGEGT. CDR3 amino acids: CTSTSGNSYEQYF. In DNA, the CDR3 is TGCACCAGTACTAGCGGGAACTCCTACGAGCAGTACTTC.

Remarks on this clonotype: One base away lies a much larger clone, so this may be a sequencing read error. The V gene is TRBV5-1, the J gene TRBJ2-1, with 10 bases identical to TRBD2. The germline V gene encodes CDR1 SGHRS and CDR2 YFSETQ. CDR3 length: 15 residues. The CDR3 loop is CAISPGLAYSNEQFF. In DNA, the CDR3 is TGCGCCATCAGCCCGGGACTAGCGTACTCCAATGAGCAGTTCTTC.

This clonotype was seen once. The junction does not match germline at one end; this may be a read error. CDR3 DNA sequence: TGTGCCAGCAGCTTAGACCTCGGGACATCCAGCTCCTACGACCAGTACTTC. It translates to CASSLDLGTSSSYDQYF. The rearrangement uses TRBV11-2 and TRBJ2-7, with a weak D call TRBD1 (6 bases). Germline lookup yields CDR1 SGHAT and CDR2 FQNNGV. The CDR3 runs to 17 residues.

Concerning this clonotype: A junction end diverges from the germline sequence, so it may reflect a read error. This sequence joins TRBV11-2 and TRBJ2-7; 14 bases align to TRBD2. CDR1 is SGHAT and CDR2 is FQNNGV in the germline V gene. The CDR3 totals 18 residues. The CDR3 sequence: CVSSLSVRLAGGRYEQYF. The CDR3, as DNA: TGTGTCAGCAGCTTATCCGTTAGACTAGCGGGAGGGAGGTACGAGCAGTACTTC.

With respect to this clonotype: Since the CDR3 does not end with the conserved phenylalanine or tryptophan, this likely comes from a read error. This sequence joins TRBV11-2 and TRBJ2-7; D remains unclear. The CDR3 consists of 13 residues. The ends were cut back, 6 bases at V and 1 base at J, with 10 bases in the middle. Per the germline V gene, CDR1 is SGHAT and CDR2 is FQNNGV. The CDR3 DNA is TGTGCCAGCAGTCTCGATGTATCCTACGAGCAGTACATC. Protein: CASSLDVSYEQYI.

As for this clonotype: One end of the junction is discordant with germline, which a read error may explain. The chain links TRBV6-1 to TRBJ2-2; 13 bases fit TRBD2. CDR3 length equals 16 residues. Germline assignment: CDR1 MNHNS and CDR2 SASEGT. CDR3 in amino acids: CASRKLAGGGTEELFF. CDR3 sequence (DNA): TGTGCCAGCAGGAAACTAGCGGGAGGGGGCACCGAGGAGTTGTTTTTT.

The rearrangement joins TRBV2 to TRBJ2-1; 10 bases align to TRBD1. Germline V gene lookup returns CDR1 SNHLY and CDR2 FYNNEI. Trimming took 8 bases from V and 9 from J; bases not matched to a gene: 13. CDR3 length equals 15 residues. CDR3 sequence (DNA): TGTGCCAGCTGTGTAGACAGGGGGCTTTTCAGTGAGCAGTTCTTC. Translating gives CASCVDRGLFSEQFF. Combining the CDR3 with reference TRBV2 and TRBJ2-1 gives the whole variable domain EPEVTQTPSHQVTQMGQEVILRCVPISNHLYFYWYRQILGQKVEFLVSFYNNEISEKSEIFDDQFSVERPDGSNFTLKIRSTKLEDSAMYFCASCVDRGLFSEQFFGPGTRLTVL.

The rearrangement joins TRBV29-1 to TRBJ2-1; TRBD2 agrees at 7 bases. The CDR3 is 14 residues long. The germline V gene encodes CDR1 SQVTM and CDR2 ANQGSEA. With 4 bases clipped from V and 7 bases from J, the junction kept 10 bases outside the gene matches. In DNA form, the CDR3 reads TGCAGCGTTGTCGGGGTGGGAGGGCCAAATGAGCAGTTCTTC. Protein product: CSVVGVGGPNEQFF.

As concerns this clonotype: One end of the junction does not line up with germline, which may come from a read error. This sequence joins TRBV7-9 and TRBJ2-7; D is perhaps TRBD1 (5 bases). There are 15 residues in the CDR3. The germline V gene encodes CDR1 SEHNR and CDR2 FQNEAQ (reference sequence). CDR3 DNA: TGTGTCAGCAGCTTTACAAGGGGCGCAAACTACGAGCAGTACTTC. It encodes CVSSFTRGANYEQYF.

For this clonotype: The junction shows a germline mismatch at one end, possibly a read error. The chain couples TRBV7-2 to TRBJ2-1; 9 bases fit TRBD1. CDR3 size: 15 residues. CDR1 SGHTA and CDR2 FQGNSA come from the germline V gene. The CDR3 sequence: CAGSSDRGMHNEQFF. The CDR3 region has the DNA TGTGCCGGCAGCAGTGACAGGGGGATGCACAATGAGCAGTTCTTC.

Points on this clonotype: At one end the junction does not follow the germline gene, possibly because of a read error. The genes are TRBV11-3 and TRBJ1-5; D not resolved. The CDR3 has 15 residues. CDR1 is SGHNT and CDR2 is YENEEA in the germline V gene. Here the CDR3 DNA reads TGCGCCAGCGGCTTCCAGACCGCCAGGAATCAGCCCCAGCATTTT. This codes for CASGFQTARNQPQHF.

As concerns this clonotype: An end of the junction does not agree with germline; a read error may underlie this. The V and J genes are TRBV6-6 and TRBJ2-1, with D unclear. The CDR3 length is 13 residues. Germline CDR1 and CDR2: MNHNY and SVGAGI (reference sequence). The CDR3 DNA is TGTGTCAGCAGCCGGACGGAGTACAATGAGCAGTCCTTC. Its translation: CVSSRTEYNEQSF.

V and J are TRBV7-3 and TRBJ2-1; D is undetermined. The CDR3 runs 13 residues. Germline-derived CDR1 and CDR2 are SGHTA and FQGTGA. V gave up 5 bases and J gave up 13 bases, with 18 bases separating them. Here the CDR3 reads CASSLNDGRRQFF. CDR3 DNA: TGTGCCAGCAGCCTCAATGACGGACGGCGACAGTTCTTC. The whole variable domain, remainder taken from reference TRBV7-3 and TRBJ2-1, is GAGVSQTPSNKVTEKGKYVELRCDPISGHTALYWYRQSLGQGPEFLIYFQGTGAADDSGLPNDRFFAVRPEGSVSTLKIQRTERGDSAVYLCASSLNDGRRQFFGPGTRLTVL.